These 17 T cell receptor beta chains share one sample of origin, sequenced in a study of somatic mutations in cytotoxic T cells in rheumatoid arthritis. Data came from immunoSEQ multiplex PCR; TCRdb stores just in-frame clones and leaves some out. This sample has around 24,000 clones; 82% occur once, and the top ten carry more than 4.5%. Sequencing input: CD8+ T cells sorted from blood. Receptor source: a man between 50 and 59 years old in good health.

V is TRBV5-4 and J is TRBJ2-3; perhaps TRBD1 as D (5 bases). Trimming removed 2 bases from V and 3 bases from J, with 16 bases in between. The V gene's germline CDR1 is SGHNT and CDR2 YYREEE (reference sequence). CDR3 size: 16 residues. The CDR3 spells CASSFGAGLQTDTQYF. The CDR3 DNA reads as TGTGCCAGCAGCTTCGGCGCAGGGTTGCAGACAGATACGCAGTATTTT.

The chain has TRBV11-3 and TRBJ1-1; the match to TRBD1 covers 7 bases. With V trimmed by 3 bases and J by 1 base, 17 bases remained unmatched. The germline CDR1 and CDR2 sequences are SGHNT and YENEEA. The CDR3 has 19 amino acids. The CDR3 DNA is TGTGCCAGCAGCTTTGGTGGGGTCCTACAGGGGCCACCGAACACTGAAGCTTTCTTT. Its translation: CASSFGGVLQGPPNTEAFF.

This clone was seen more than once but under ten times. The rearrangement uses TRBV18 and TRBJ1-4, with a possible D match to TRBD1 (5 bases). Germline assignment: CDR1 KGHSH and CDR2 LQKENI. The CDR3 is made up of 16 amino acids. V lost 0 bases, J lost 4 bases, and 12 bases lay in between. The CDR3 region has the DNA TGTGCCAGCTCACCACCTTACGACAGAAATAATGAAAAACTGTTTTTT. Its protein is CASSPPYDRNNEKLFF.

The rearrangement joins TRBV7-6 to TRBJ1-5, with D possibly matching TRBD1 (5 bases). The V end was cut by 1 base, the J end by 7 bases, with 14 bases between. CDR1 and CDR2 from the germline V gene are SGHVS and FNYEAQ. CDR3 length: 15 amino acids. The CDR3 nucleotides read TGTGCCAGCAGCTTAGGGTCGGGGGAGAGCCAGCCCCAGCATTTT. Its protein product is CASSLGSGESQPQHF.

This chain joins TRBV13 and TRBJ2-7; weak D call: TRBD1 (5 bases). V shed 3 bases and J shed 5 bases, with 17 bases lying between them. The CDR3 runs 15 residues. Germline assignment: CDR1 PRHDT and CDR2 FYEKMQ (reference sequence). CDR3 nucleotide sequence: TGTGCCAGCAGCTTTAGGGTTCAGGGCAGGGACGAGCAGTACTTC. Amino acid sequence: CASSFRVQGRDEQYF. Complete variable domain (other parts from reference TRBV13 and TRBJ2-7): AAGVIQSPRHLIKEKRETATLKCYPIPRHDTVYWYQQGPGQDPQFLISFYEKMQSDKGSIPDRFSAQQFSDYHSELNMSSLELGDSALYFCASSFRVQGRDEQYFGPGTRLTVT.

This chain joins TRBV5-4 and TRBJ2-7; the match to TRBD1 covers 9 bases. Germline assignment: CDR1 SGHNT and CDR2 YYREEE (reference sequence). The CDR3 is 14 residues long. With V trimmed by 2 bases and J by 5 bases, 5 bases remained unmatched. As DNA, the CDR3 is TGTGCCAGCAGCTTACAGGGGGCGCAGAACGAGCAGTACTTC. This sequence encodes CASSLQGAQNEQYF.

This sequence joins TRBV13 and TRBJ2-1, with D unclear. CDR1 and CDR2 from the germline V gene are PRHDT and FYEKMQ (reference sequence). The CDR3 runs to 13 residues. Trimming removed 7 bases from V and 5 bases from J, with 12 bases in between. The CDR3: CASNHRGNNEQFF. For the CDR3, the DNA is TGTGCCAGCAACCACCGAGGCAACAATGAGCAGTTCTTC.

This clone has just one count. The V and J genes are TRBV5-5 and TRBJ2-7; D not resolved. V dropped 2 bases and J dropped 0 bases, with 12 bases sitting between them. The germline CDR1 and CDR2 sequences are SGHKS and YYEKEE (reference sequence). This CDR3 region has 15 residues. This chain's CDR3 is CASSFEPPSSYEQYF. The CDR3 nucleotides read TGTGCCAGCAGCTTCGAACCTCCGAGCTCCTACGAGCAGTACTTC.

The gene calls are TRBV6-1 and TRBJ2-4; the match to TRBD2 covers 7 bases. CDR1 is MNHNS and CDR2 is SASEGT in the germline V gene. The CDR3 is 15 residues long. Trimming cost V 2 bases and J 4 bases; bases outside gene matches: 5. The DNA for the CDR3 is TGTGCCAGCAGTGAATTGGAGGGAGGGAAAAACATTCAGTACTTC. It encodes CASSELEGGKNIQYF.

The chain carries TRBV10-1 and TRBJ2-7; no clear D gene. Deletions cut 0 bases from V and 4 bases from J, with 10 bases between. The CDR3 runs to 14 residues. Per the germline V gene, CDR1 is WNHNN and CDR2 is SYGVQD (reference sequence). The CDR3 DNA follows: TGCGCCAGCAGTGAGTCGGCGGAGAGATACGAGCAGTACTTC. Translated: CASSESAERYEQYF.

The chain couples TRBV5-4 to TRBJ2-1, with D maybe TRBD2 (5 bases). The ends were cut back, 2 bases at V and 5 bases at J, with 14 bases in the middle. Germline V gene lookup returns CDR1 SGHNT and CDR2 YYREEE (reference sequence). The length of the CDR3 is 15 residues. CDR3 region: CASSLAAQTNNEQFF. The CDR3, as DNA: TGTGCCAGCAGCTTAGCGGCCCAAACAAACAATGAGCAGTTCTTC.

This chain connects TRBV9 to TRBJ1-2, with D perhaps matching TRBD1 (6 bases). Between the trimmed V and J ends, which lost 3 bases and 2 bases, there was a span of 14 bases. The germline V gene has CDR1 SGDLS and CDR2 YYNGEE. This CDR3 spans 15 amino acids. The CDR3 nucleotides are TGTGCCAGCAGCGACCCGGGACAAGAGAACTATGGCTACACCTTC. This sequence encodes CASSDPGQENYGYTF.

CDR3 coding DNA: TGTGCCAGCAGTAATCGACAGCCGAGCTATGGCTACACCTTC. Translating it yields CASSNRQPSYGYTF. V and J are TRBV6-5 and TRBJ1-2, with D tentatively TRBD1 (5 bases). The germline gives CDR1 MNHEY, CDR2 SVGAGI. CDR3 length equals 14 residues. V lost 5 bases to trimming and J lost 4 bases, with 14 bases between them.

The V and J genes are TRBV9 and TRBJ2-1, with 11 bases aligning to TRBD1. Trimming took 0 bases from V and 1 from J; bases not matched to a gene: 3. CDR1 and CDR2 from the germline V gene are SGDLS and YYNGEE. The CDR3 spans 17 residues. The CDR3 spells CASSVDRDRGSYNEQFF. DNA of the CDR3: TGTGCCAGCAGCGTAGATAGGGACAGGGGGTCCTACAATGAGCAGTTCTTC.

V usage is TRBV2 and J usage is TRBJ2-1; 16 bases agree with TRBD2. The CDR3 covers 20 residues. Germline CDR1 reads SNHLY; CDR2 reads FYNNEI. Germline trimming cut 8 bases from V and 5 bases from J; bases unmatched to any gene: 18. The CDR3 protein is CASRNPGLAGGPGPHNEQFF. CDR3 coding DNA: TGTGCCAGCCGCAATCCGGGACTAGCGGGAGGGCCGGGACCCCACAATGAGCAGTTCTTC.

The chain joins TRBV7-8 to TRBJ1-4; 7 bases are a match to TRBD1. CDR1 and CDR2 (germline): SGHVS, FQNEAQ. J lost 8 bases, V lost 3 bases, and 9 bases had no gene match. This CDR3 has 15 residues. The CDR3: CASSFYRGAGEKLFF. Written as DNA, the CDR3 is TGTGCCAGCAGCTTTTACAGGGGAGCGGGGGAAAAACTGTTTTTT. Full variable domain (outside the CDR3, taken from reference TRBV7-8 and TRBJ1-4): GAGVSQSPRYKVAKRGQDVALRCDPISGHVSLFWYQQALGQGPEFLTYFQNEAQLDKSGLPSDRFFAERPEGSVSTLKIQRTQQEDSAVYLCASSFYRGAGEKLFFGSGTQLSVL.

The chain carries TRBV9 and TRBJ1-4; 7 nucleotides agree with TRBD1. Germline CDR1 is SGDLS and CDR2 is YYNGEE. V shed 3 bases and J 2 bases; nucleotides not matched to a gene: 10. The CDR3 consists of 17 residues. DNA for the CDR3: TGTGCCAGCAGCGCCACACAGGGGAGAGCGACTAATGAAAAACTGTTTTTT. Its protein product is CASSATQGRATNEKLFF.